Listed below are T cell receptor beta chains from one sample, sequenced in a study of PD-L1 blockade in urothelial cancer. The protocol was immunoSEQ multiplex PCR, while the TCRdb copy is restricted to in-frame clones and leaves out a portion. The table has about 80,000 clones, about nine tenths seen once. The input for sequencing was PBMCs, taken around atezolizumab (anti-PD-L1) treatment. The receptor set was obtained from a woman aged 70 to 79 with urothelial cancer. The CDR3 runs from the conserved cysteine through the conserved F or W. The D gene is left open where the match is weak.

j_call v_call d_call cdr3_nt cdr3_aa
TRBJ2-3 TRBV7-9 TRBD1 TGTGCCAGCAGCAGGGACAGGCTTGGGGATACGCAGTATTTT CASSRDRLGDTQYF
TRBJ1-6 TRBV2 . TGTGCCAGCACCTGGGGACTTGCTTCACCCCTCCACTTT CASTWGLASPLHF
TRBJ1-2 TRBV6-5 . TGTGCTCAAATTCCGGTCTTCTATGGCTACACCTTC CAQIPVFYGYTF
TRBJ1-4 TRBV6-4 TRBD1 TGTGCCAGCAGCCAAACCGGACAGGGTTATGAAAAACTGTTTTTT CASSQTGQGYEKLFF
TRBJ1-4 TRBV2 . TGTGCCAGCAGTGACGGGACTAATGAAAAACTGTTTTTT CASSDGTNEKLFF
TRBJ2-5 TRBV7-2 TRBD2 TGTGCCAGCAGCTTAGTGAGCGGGAGGTGGGAGACCCAGTACTTC CASSLVSGRWETQYF
TRBJ1-6 TRBV18 . TGTGCCAGCTCACGGTCGTCAAGCGGGCCTGATTCACCCCTCCACTTT CASSRSSSGPDSPLHF
TRBJ2-1 TRBV19 TRBD2 TGTGCCAGTAGTATTTGGACTAGCGGAAACAATGAGCAGTTCTTC CASSIWTSGNNEQFF
TRBJ2-3 TRBV6-1 . TGTGCCAGCAGTGAAGGCCCAGGGATGCCAGATACGCAGTATTTT CASSEGPGMPDTQYF
TRBJ1-5 TRBV28 TRBD1 TGTGCCAGCAGCCCCGGGACAGGTAGCAATCAGCCCCAGCATTTT CASSPGTGSNQPQHF
TRBJ2-1 TRBV30 TRBD2 TGTGCCTGGAGTGCCGGGACTAGCGGTGAGCAGTTCTTC CAWSAGTSGEQFF
TRBJ2-1 TRBV11-3 TRBD2 TGTGCCAGCAGCAAGGGACTAGCGGGGGTTCGCAATGAGCAGTTCTTC CASSKGLAGVRNEQFF
TRBJ1-5 TRBV28 . TGTGCCAGCAGTTTAAGTCCCGGGAATCGCCAGCATTTT CASSLSPGNRQHF
TRBJ2-7 TRBV7-2 TRBD1 TGTGCCAGCAGCTTAGTCGGGACAGGGCCCAGGGAGCAGTACTTC CASSLVGTGPREQYF
TRBJ2-2 TRBV4-1 . TGCGCCAGCAGACAAGGGACTGCTCCGAACACCGGGGAGCTGTTTTTT CASRQGTAPNTGELFF
TRBJ2-7 TRBV9 TRBD2 TGTGCCAGCAGCCGGACTAGCGGGAGTCAATACGAGCAGTACTTC CASSRTSGSQYEQYF
TRBJ2-1 TRBV10-2 . TGCGCCAGCAGTGAGCAGAAACGGGAGTTTGATGAGCAGTTCTTC CASSEQKREFDEQFF
TRBJ1-1 TRBV5-1 TRBD1 TGCGCCAGCAGCCGGGGACAGGGGCCGAACACTGAAGCTTTCTTT CASSRGQGPNTEAFF